A single T cell receptor beta chain is shown here with its context. These data come from a study of control samples from healthy donors and cancer patients. The V segment lost 5 bases and the J segment 7 bases; nucleotides outside the gene matches: 6. The CDR3 extends over 13 amino acids. Germline lookup yields CDR1 MDHEN and CDR2 SYDVKM. TCRdb's copy holds only in-frame clones and misses some; the assay was immunoSEQ multiplex PCR. The sample yields roughly 120,000 clones, 88% seen once. The chain is built from TRBV28 and TRBJ2-3; 7 positions agree with TRBD1. This TCR derives from a woman in her fifties or sixties with lung cancer. Sequencing used PBMCs. The CDR3 region is CASSPGQANTQYF. The DNA of the CDR3 is TGTGCCAGCAGTCCCGGACAGGCTAATACGCAGTATTTT.